This TCR beta chain is drawn from a study of patients and donors after allogeneic stem cell transplantation. MiXCR, applied by TCRdb to the RT-PCR reads, yields one record per CDR3 protein. The sample has 800,000 to 1,000,000 distinct CDR3 sequences, roughly 18% seen once; the top ten hold 6%. As to this clonotype: Sequence at one end of the junction differs from germline and may be a read error.

This CDR3 has 12 amino acids. The J gene is TRBJ1-3, the V gene TRBV12-3 or TRBV12-4; D is ambiguous. Sequences were obtained from blood, either unsorted or a sorted T cell fraction (not recorded which). The source is a human donor who was either an allogeneic HSCT recipient or a stem cell or donor lymphocyte infusion donor (not recorded which). It is not recorded whose cells these are; they may come from a transplant donor. The CDR3 loop reads CASSLGWNTIYF. CDR3 nucleotides: TGTGCCAGCAGCTTAGGCTGGAACACCATATATTTT.